One and the same sample provided the 10 T cell receptor beta chains below, sequenced in a study of CD8+ T cells in alopecia areata. RNA extraction and reverse transcription yielded cDNA as sequencing template. Clones were sequenced by immunoSEQ multiplex PCR, and TCRdb holds only the in-frame ones, with some missing. This table holds around 250,000 clones, roughly 69% found once. Sequencing used CD4+ T cells sorted from blood, obtained at week 0. The receptors here all came from a human donor with alopecia areata.

V usage is TRBV30 and J usage is TRBJ1-1; maybe TRBD1 (5 bases). The CDR3 is 13 amino acids. Germline loops: CDR1 GTSNPN, CDR2 SVGIG (reference sequence). CDR3 sequence (DNA): TGTGCGCGGAGTTTAGGGGCCAACACTGAAGCTTTCTTT. Encoded protein: CARSLGANTEAFF.

The chain carries TRBV4-1 and TRBJ2-1; D remains ambiguous. This CDR3 region has 12 residues. V lost 1 base and J lost 10, with 8 bases in between. Germline CDR1 and CDR2: MGHRA and YSYEKL. CDR3 sequence (DNA): TGCGCCAGCAGCCAAGCCTCTGAAGAGCAGTTCTTC. Its protein is CASSQASEEQFF.

This clone has a handful of counts. The J gene is TRBJ2-5, the V gene TRBV5-1; 8 bases match TRBD1. The CDR3 loop spans 13 amino acids. Germline V CDR1 and CDR2: SGHRS, YFSETQ. The J segment lost 2 bases and the V segment lost 6 bases, leaving 3 bases of the junction unmatched. This chain's CDR3 is CASKGTGQETQYF. DNA of the CDR3: TGCGCCAGCAAGGGGACAGGTCAAGAGACCCAGTACTTC.

This clone appeared a few times. CDR3 region: CASSQLWTGQNQPQHF. The DNA for the CDR3 is TGCGCCAGCAGTCAATTGTGGACGGGACAGAATCAGCCCCAGCATTTT. The V gene is TRBV23-1, the J gene TRBJ1-5; 7 nucleotides match TRBD1. TRBV23-1 is marked as an open reading frame, function uncertain. Trimming cost V 1 base and J 4 bases; bases outside gene matches: 7. The CDR3 runs 16 residues.

In its sample, this clone was seen a few times. The chain couples TRBV11-2 to TRBJ2-1, with D unresolved. In germline, CDR1 is SGHAT, CDR2 FQNNGV. The length of the CDR3 is 12 residues. V was shortened by 3 bases and J by 10 bases, with 10 bases between the two germline ends. The CDR3 loop reads CASSFDVREQFF. The DNA of the CDR3 is TGTGCCAGCAGCTTCGACGTCAGAGAGCAGTTCTTC.

This chain uses TRBV29-1 with TRBJ2-5, with D possibly being TRBD1 (6 bases). The CDR3 totals 13 residues. Germline V CDR1 and CDR2: SQVTM, ANQGSEA. V was trimmed by 6 bases and J by 5 bases, leaving 16 bases between them. CDR3 residues: CSVGQRRLETQYF. In DNA form, the CDR3 reads TGCAGCGTCGGACAGAGAAGGCTGGAGACCCAGTACTTC.

V gene TRBV7-2 combines with J gene TRBJ2-3, with a possible D match to TRBD2 (6 bases). The germline V gene has CDR1 SGHTA and CDR2 FQGNSA. This CDR3 is 15 amino acids long. V gave up 5 bases and J gave up 8 bases, with 20 bases separating them. The CDR3, as DNA: TGTGCCAGCAGCCCCACGGACTTAGCCGGGGGTACGCAGTATTTT. It is translated as CASSPTDLAGGTQYF. Complete variable domain (other parts from reference TRBV7-2 and TRBJ2-3): GAGVSQSPSNKVTEKGKDVELRCDPISGHTALYWYRQSLGQGLEFLIYFQGNSAPDKSGLPSDRFSAERTGGSVSTLTIQRTQQEDSAVYLCASSPTDLAGGTQYFGPGTRLTVL.

This clone came up once. V and J are TRBV30 and TRBJ2-5; 9 bases align to TRBD1. Germline CDR1 GTSNPN, CDR2 SVGIG (reference sequence). The CDR3 runs 15 residues. V was pared by 2 bases and J by 4 bases, with 8 bases of the junction left unmatched. The DNA of the CDR3 is TGTGCCTGGAGTCCCCCCGGACAGGGGAGAGAGACCCAGTACTTC. It codes for CAWSPPGQGRETQYF.

The rearrangement joins TRBV6-6 to TRBJ2-2, with D possibly matching TRBD1 (6 bases). The CDR3 is 16 amino acids. Deletions cut 2 bases from V and 0 bases from J, with 10 bases between. In germline, CDR1 is MNHNY, CDR2 SVGAGI (reference sequence). CDR3 residues: CASSYGRTANTGELFF. CDR3 DNA: TGTGCCAGCAGTTACGGCCGGACAGCGAACACCGGGGAGCTGTTTTTT.

The V gene is TRBV6-1, the J gene TRBJ2-6, with D possibly TRBD1 on 5 matching bases. The CDR3 has 14 amino acids. Trimming took 5 bases from V and 15 from J, leaving 20 bases between them. Germline V lookup: CDR1 MNHNS, CDR2 SASEGT. CDR3 in amino acids: CASSHTDSFGDLTF. The CDR3 DNA reads as TGTGCCAGCAGTCATACTGACAGTTTTGGTGACCTGACTTTC.